Included here is one T cell receptor (beta chain) sequence, with context. The antigen remains unidentified. The sample originates from a study of cytomegalovirus exposure and HLA in healthy donors. Study-level points and caveats: 87-base-pair reads could not separate some V segments, including TRBV6-2 and TRBV6-3. The study had only CMV serostatus as immune exposure information. Later analysis demonstrated an association between a missense DCLRE1C variant and TCR beta V- and J-gene trimming.

This PCR relied on a set of 60 Vbeta primers and 13 Jbeta primers. Methods used by the authors: Counted up in a later analysis, unique TCR beta chains came to about 80 million, with about 9.9 million shared. Here immunoSEQ multiplex PCR was the method, and the copy in TCRdb shows in-frame clones only, minus some. That table furnishes V, J and clone size, whereas the DNA furnished D and trimming. The sample holds under 150,000 clones, approximately 81% seen once. V lost 5 bases and J 10 bases, leaving 21 bases between the germline ends. This CDR3 contains 15 residues. Germline-derived CDR1 and CDR2 are SGHTA and FQGNSA.

The V call is TRBV7-2, the J call TRBJ2-1; possibly TRBD2 for D (6 bases). The receptor was isolated from a man in his thirties or forties in good health and CMV-seropositive. The sequencing sample was made of PBMCs. CDR3 protein: CASSPEGRGLGEQFF. As DNA, the CDR3 is TGTGCCAGCAGCCCGGAGGGGCGGGGACTCGGAGAGCAGTTCTTC.